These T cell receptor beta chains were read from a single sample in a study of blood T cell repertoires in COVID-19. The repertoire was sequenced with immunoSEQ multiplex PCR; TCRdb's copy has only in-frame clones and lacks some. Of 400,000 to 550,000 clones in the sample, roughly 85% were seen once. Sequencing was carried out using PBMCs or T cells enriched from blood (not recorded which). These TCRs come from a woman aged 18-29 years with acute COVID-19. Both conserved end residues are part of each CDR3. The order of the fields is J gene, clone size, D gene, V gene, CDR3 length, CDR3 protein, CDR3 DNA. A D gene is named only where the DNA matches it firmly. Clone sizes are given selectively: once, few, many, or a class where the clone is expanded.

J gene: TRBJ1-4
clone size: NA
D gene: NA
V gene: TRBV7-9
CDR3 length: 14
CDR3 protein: CASSFIGHNEKLFF
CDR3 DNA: TGTGCCAGCAGCTTTATTGGCCATAATGAAAAACTGTTTTTT

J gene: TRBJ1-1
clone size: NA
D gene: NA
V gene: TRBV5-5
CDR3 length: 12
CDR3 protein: CASSLFRGEAFF
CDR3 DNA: TGTGCCAGCAGCTTGTTTCGGGGTGAAGCTTTCTTT

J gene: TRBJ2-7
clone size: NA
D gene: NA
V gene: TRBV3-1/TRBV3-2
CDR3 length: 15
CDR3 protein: CASSQDTSLGHEQYF
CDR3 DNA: TGTGCCAGCAGCCAAGATACCTCTCTAGGCCACGAGCAGTACTTC

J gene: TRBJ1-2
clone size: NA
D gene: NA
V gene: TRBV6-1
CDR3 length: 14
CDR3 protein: CASSEARGRYGYTF
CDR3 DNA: TGTGCCAGCAGTGAAGCCAGGGGTCGCTATGGCTACACCTTC

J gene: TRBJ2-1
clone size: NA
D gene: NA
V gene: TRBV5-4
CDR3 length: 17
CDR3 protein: CASSLAAGSGSYNEQFF
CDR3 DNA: TGTGCCAGCAGCTTGGCGGCGGGTAGCGGCTCCTACAATGAGCAGTTCTTC

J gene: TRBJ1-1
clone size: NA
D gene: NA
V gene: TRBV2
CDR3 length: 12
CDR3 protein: CASIQVDTEAFF
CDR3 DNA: TGTGCCAGCATCCAGGTGGACACTGAAGCTTTCTTT

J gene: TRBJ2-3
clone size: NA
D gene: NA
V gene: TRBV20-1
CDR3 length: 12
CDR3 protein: CSASHGGDTQYF
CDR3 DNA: TGCAGTGCTAGTCATGGGGGGGATACGCAGTATTTT

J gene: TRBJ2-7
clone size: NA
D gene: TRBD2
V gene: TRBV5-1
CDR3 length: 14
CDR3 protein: CASSEGLAGVVEYF
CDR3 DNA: TGCGCCAGCAGCGAGGGACTAGCGGGAGTTGTGGAGTACTTC

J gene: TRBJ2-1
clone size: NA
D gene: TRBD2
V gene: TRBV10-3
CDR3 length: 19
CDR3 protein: CAISAMGLAGLGSYNEQFF
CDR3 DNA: TGTGCCATCAGTGCAATGGGACTAGCGGGATTAGGGTCCTACAATGAGCAGTTCTTC

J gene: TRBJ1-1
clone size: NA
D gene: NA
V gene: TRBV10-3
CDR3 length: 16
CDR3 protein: CAISETPGHTNTEAFF
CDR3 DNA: TGTGCCATCAGTGAGACGCCGGGACACACGAACACTGAAGCTTTCTTT

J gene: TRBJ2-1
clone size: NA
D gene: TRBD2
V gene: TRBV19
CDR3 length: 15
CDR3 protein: CASSMGLAGSREQFF
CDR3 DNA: TGTGCCAGTAGTATGGGACTAGCGGGAAGTCGGGAGCAGTTCTTC

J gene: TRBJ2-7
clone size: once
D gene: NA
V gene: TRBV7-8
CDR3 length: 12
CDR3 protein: CASSRYAYEQYF
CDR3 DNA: TGTGCCAGCAGCCGGTATGCCTACGAGCAGTACTTC

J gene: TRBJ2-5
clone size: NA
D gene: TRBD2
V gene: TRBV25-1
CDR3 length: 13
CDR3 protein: CASTSGEWETQYF
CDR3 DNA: TGTGCCAGCACTAGCGGGGAGTGGGAGACCCAGTACTTC

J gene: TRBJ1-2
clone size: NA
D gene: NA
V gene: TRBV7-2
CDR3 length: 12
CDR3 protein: CASSKITDGYTF
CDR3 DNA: TGTGCCAGCAGCAAAATAACTGATGGCTACACCTTC

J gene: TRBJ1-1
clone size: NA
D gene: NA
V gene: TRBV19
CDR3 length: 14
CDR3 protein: CASSIAGRGTEAFF
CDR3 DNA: TGTGCCAGTAGTATAGCCGGCAGGGGCACTGAAGCTTTCTTT

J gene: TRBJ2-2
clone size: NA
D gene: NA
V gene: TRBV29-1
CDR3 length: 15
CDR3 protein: CSVGGIRGWSGELFF
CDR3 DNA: TGCAGCGTTGGGGGTATAAGGGGTTGGTCCGGGGAGCTGTTTTTT

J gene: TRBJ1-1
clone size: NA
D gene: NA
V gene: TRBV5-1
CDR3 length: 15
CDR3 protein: CASSTRGEGNTEAFF
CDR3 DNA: TGCGCCAGCAGCACCCGGGGGGAGGGGAACACTGAAGCTTTCTTT

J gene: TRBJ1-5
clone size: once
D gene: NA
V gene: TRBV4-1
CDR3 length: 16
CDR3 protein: CASSQDFGAPNQPQHF
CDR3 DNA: TGCGCCAGCAGCCAAGATTTTGGGGCTCCCAATCAGCCCCAGCATTTT

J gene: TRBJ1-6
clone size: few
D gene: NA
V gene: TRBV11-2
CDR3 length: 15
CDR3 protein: CASSLETGYNSPLHF
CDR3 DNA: TGTGCCAGCAGCTTAGAGACAGGCTATAATTCACCCCTCCACTTT

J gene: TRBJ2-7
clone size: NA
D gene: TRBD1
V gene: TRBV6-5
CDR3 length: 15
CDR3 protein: CASSYVRTGPSREYF
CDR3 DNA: TGTGCCAGCAGTTACGTCCGGACAGGACCCTCAAGGGAGTACTTC

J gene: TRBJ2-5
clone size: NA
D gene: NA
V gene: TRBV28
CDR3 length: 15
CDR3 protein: CASSRTGPLQETQYF
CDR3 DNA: TGTGCCAGCAGCCGAACAGGGCCCCTCCAAGAGACCCAGTACTTC

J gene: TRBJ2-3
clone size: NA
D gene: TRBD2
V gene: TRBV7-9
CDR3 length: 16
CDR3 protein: CASSRRLAGGTDTQYF
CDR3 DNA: TGTGCCAGCAGCCGGAGACTAGCGGGAGGCACAGATACGCAGTATTTT